This record covers a single T cell receptor beta chain. Its antigen is not known. The entry originates in a study of cytomegalovirus exposure and HLA in healthy donors. The PCR ran on 60 Vbeta and 13 Jbeta primers. The table came from immunoSEQ multiplex PCR; TCRdb's copy has only in-frame clones and leaves some out. The data show about 60,000 clones, with 65% to 85% seen just once and just under 3% held by the top ten. The CDR3 has 12 amino acids. The germline gives CDR1 MNHNS, CDR2 SASEGT. Trimming took 3 bases from V and 4 from J, leaving 6 bases between them. Study outcomes and limitations: Trimming of TCR beta V- and J-genes showed a link, identified in a later analysis, to a missense DCLRE1C variant.

The TCR was taken from a woman aged 30 to 39 in good health and CMV-seronegative. The genes are TRBV6-1 and TRBJ2-5; D is uncertain. Sequences were obtained from PBMCs. The CDR3 protein is CASSEERETQYF. CDR3 DNA: TGTGCCAGCAGTGAGGAGAGAGAGACCCAGTACTTC.